A selection of T cell receptor beta chains follows, all from one sample in a study of T cell responses to AZD1222 COVID-19 vaccine. TCRdb keeps only in-frame clones here, not all; method: immunoSEQ multiplex PCR. The table includes around 130,000 clones, over 75% detected once. The sequencing used peripheral blood, collected 28 days after the second AZD1222 dose. These receptors were collected from an adult who received the AZD1222 COVID-19 vaccine. CDR3s include the opening cysteine and the closing phenylalanine or tryptophan. D genes are given only for firm matches. For some rows the clone size is stated as once, few or many, or as a class when expanded; others skip it.

D gene: .
V gene: TRBV27
J gene: TRBJ2-3
clone size: .
CDR3 DNA: TGTGCCAGCAGTCCTCGATTAGATACGCAGTATTTT
CDR3 protein: CASSPRLDTQYF

D gene: .
V gene: TRBV28
J gene: TRBJ2-7
clone size: .
CDR3 DNA: TGTGCCAGCAGTTTTCTAGGACAAACCATCTACGAGCAGTACTTC
CDR3 protein: CASSFLGQTIYEQYF

D gene: TRBD2
V gene: TRBV7-9
J gene: TRBJ2-1
clone size: .
CDR3 DNA: TGTGCCAGCAGCCCCACCCTACTAGCGGGAGGTCGTAGTGAGCAGTTCTTC
CDR3 protein: CASSPTLLAGGRSEQFF

D gene: .
V gene: TRBV28
J gene: TRBJ1-2
clone size: .
CDR3 DNA: TGTGCCAGCAGTTTTCTCGGGGTTCGGGGCTACACCTTC
CDR3 protein: CASSFLGVRGYTF

D gene: .
V gene: TRBV7-2
J gene: TRBJ1-5
clone size: .
CDR3 DNA: TGTGCCAGCAGCTTAAGTTTAGGTCAGCCCCAGCATTTT
CDR3 protein: CASSLSLGQPQHF

D gene: .
V gene: TRBV4-1
J gene: TRBJ1-5
clone size: .
CDR3 DNA: TGCGCCAGCAGCCCAAGGGCAGGGGAACAGCCCCAGCATTTT
CDR3 protein: CASSPRAGEQPQHF

D gene: .
V gene: TRBV2
J gene: TRBJ2-1
clone size: .
CDR3 DNA: TGTGCCAGTACCGGGCTCCCCCGAAGCAATGAGCAGTTCTTC
CDR3 protein: CASTGLPRSNEQFF

D gene: .
V gene: TRBV30
J gene: TRBJ2-2
clone size: .
CDR3 DNA: TGTGCCTGGAGCATCGGGGGAACCGGGGAGCTGTTTTTT
CDR3 protein: CAWSIGGTGELFF

D gene: .
V gene: TRBV3-1/TRBV3-2
J gene: TRBJ1-4
clone size: .
CDR3 DNA: TGTGCCAGCAGCCAAACCCACGCAACTAATGAAAAACTGTTTTTT
CDR3 protein: CASSQTHATNEKLFF

D gene: TRBD2
V gene: TRBV3-1/TRBV3-2
J gene: TRBJ2-7
clone size: .
CDR3 DNA: TGTGCCAGCAGCCAAGATGGGACTAGCGGGAGGGAGCAGTACTTC
CDR3 protein: CASSQDGTSGREQYF

D gene: .
V gene: TRBV7-9
J gene: TRBJ1-1
clone size: .
CDR3 DNA: TGTGCCAGCATGGGGGATTACACTGAAGCTTTCTTT
CDR3 protein: CASMGDYTEAFF

D gene: TRBD1
V gene: TRBV5-1
J gene: TRBJ1-2
clone size: .
CDR3 DNA: TGCGCCAGCAGTACCGGGACAGGCGCAACCGATGGCTACACCTTC
CDR3 protein: CASSTGTGATDGYTF

D gene: TRBD2
V gene: TRBV12-5
J gene: TRBJ2-3
clone size: .
CDR3 DNA: TGTGCTAGTGGCGGGACTAGCGGGACACCTAGCACAGATACGCAGTATTTT
CDR3 protein: CASGGTSGTPSTDTQYF

D gene: TRBD2
V gene: TRBV7-9
J gene: TRBJ2-7
clone size: .
CDR3 DNA: TGTGCCAGCAGCTTGGGACTAGCGGGGGGAGTCAGTTACGAGCAGTACTTC
CDR3 protein: CASSLGLAGGVSYEQYF

D gene: TRBD1
V gene: TRBV30
J gene: TRBJ2-7
clone size: .
CDR3 DNA: TGTGCCTGGAGTGGACAGGGGAACTACGAGCAGTACTTC
CDR3 protein: CAWSGQGNYEQYF

D gene: TRBD2
V gene: TRBV18
J gene: TRBJ2-7
clone size: .
CDR3 DNA: TGTGCCAGCTCACGGGGACTAGCGGGAGATGGGGAGCAGTACTTC
CDR3 protein: CASSRGLAGDGEQYF

D gene: .
V gene: TRBV7-9
J gene: TRBJ1-6
clone size: .
CDR3 DNA: TGTGCCAGCAGCTTAGGGGGTAGTCCCTATAATTCACCCCTCCACTTT
CDR3 protein: CASSLGGSPYNSPLHF

D gene: .
V gene: TRBV2
J gene: TRBJ1-1
clone size: .
CDR3 DNA: TGTGCCAGCAGTGTTGGGCCGAACACTGAAGCTTTCTTT
CDR3 protein: CASSVGPNTEAFF

D gene: TRBD1
V gene: TRBV5-1
J gene: TRBJ2-1
clone size: .
CDR3 DNA: TGCGCCAGCACCGTGACAGGGATCACCTACAATGAGCAGTTCTTC
CDR3 protein: CASTVTGITYNEQFF

D gene: .
V gene: TRBV11-3
J gene: TRBJ1-1
clone size: .
CDR3 DNA: TGTGCCAGCAGCTTAAGATTTATGAACACTGAAGCTTTCTTT
CDR3 protein: CASSLRFMNTEAFF

D gene: .
V gene: TRBV12-3/TRBV12-4
J gene: TRBJ1-1
clone size: .
CDR3 DNA: TGTGCCAGCAGTTTAACCCGTGAAGCTTTCTTT
CDR3 protein: CASSLTREAFF

D gene: .
V gene: TRBV11-3
J gene: TRBJ2-7
clone size: .
CDR3 DNA: TGTGCCAGCAGCTCGGAGCAGGACTACTACGAGCAGTACTTC
CDR3 protein: CASSSEQDYYEQYF

D gene: .
V gene: TRBV7-9
J gene: TRBJ2-5
clone size: .
CDR3 DNA: TGTGCCAGCAGCTTAGCGCGCGATCCGGGAGAGACCCAGTACTTC
CDR3 protein: CASSLARDPGETQYF

D gene: TRBD1
V gene: TRBV24-1
J gene: TRBJ2-2
clone size: .
CDR3 DNA: TGTGCCACCAGTGACCCCGACAGGGGAGTGGCCGGGGAGCTGTTTTTT
CDR3 protein: CATSDPDRGVAGELFF

D gene: .
V gene: TRBV19
J gene: TRBJ1-5
clone size: .
CDR3 DNA: TGTGCCAGTAGTGCCCGGGGGCAGGGAGGCAATCAGCCCCAGCATTTT
CDR3 protein: CASSARGQGGNQPQHF

D gene: .
V gene: TRBV5-1
J gene: TRBJ1-4
clone size: .
CDR3 DNA: TGCGCCAGCAGCCTCATCCCGGAGGAAAAACTGTTTTTT
CDR3 protein: CASSLIPEEKLFF

D gene: .
V gene: TRBV19
J gene: TRBJ1-1
clone size: .
CDR3 DNA: TGTGCCAGTAGTATCCCCGCCCAGGCGATCCGAAAAGCTTTCTTT
CDR3 protein: CASSIPAQAIRKAFF

D gene: TRBD1
V gene: TRBV2
J gene: TRBJ2-7
clone size: .
CDR3 DNA: TGTGCCAGCCGCAGGGGGCAGGGGGCATCCTACGAGCAGTACTTC
CDR3 protein: CASRRGQGASYEQYF

D gene: .
V gene: TRBV18
J gene: TRBJ1-4
clone size: .
CDR3 DNA: TGTGCCAGCTCACCCTCCGCCGGGAATGAAAAACTGTTTTTT
CDR3 protein: CASSPSAGNEKLFF

D gene: .
V gene: TRBV3-1/TRBV3-2
J gene: TRBJ2-5
clone size: .
CDR3 DNA: TGTGCCAGCAGCCAGTCCGGAAAAGAGACCCAGTACTTC
CDR3 protein: CASSQSGKETQYF

D gene: .
V gene: TRBV15
J gene: TRBJ1-1
clone size: few
CDR3 DNA: TGTGCCACCGGTCGCGGGGGGAACACTGAAGCTTTCTTT
CDR3 protein: CATGRGGNTEAFF

D gene: TRBD1
V gene: TRBV7-2
J gene: TRBJ1-1
clone size: once
CDR3 DNA: TGTGCCAGCAGCTTATTACAGGGGTTGGACACTGAAGCTTTCTTT
CDR3 protein: CASSLLQGLDTEAFF

D gene: .
V gene: TRBV29-1
J gene: TRBJ2-7
clone size: .
CDR3 DNA: TGCAGCGTTGACAGGGCTGGCGAGCAGTACTTC
CDR3 protein: CSVDRAGEQYF

D gene: .
V gene: TRBV12-3/TRBV12-4
J gene: TRBJ1-2
clone size: .
CDR3 DNA: TGTGCCAGCAGTTTGGGATCCAACTATGGCTACACCTTC
CDR3 protein: CASSLGSNYGYTF

D gene: .
V gene: TRBV20-1
J gene: TRBJ2-3
clone size: .
CDR3 DNA: TGCAGTGCTAGAGCTTGGGATACGCAGTATTTT
CDR3 protein: CSARAWDTQYF

D gene: TRBD1
V gene: TRBV5-1
J gene: TRBJ1-1
clone size: few
CDR3 DNA: TGCGCCAGCAGCCGAGGACAGGGGGACACTGAAGCTTTCTTT
CDR3 protein: CASSRGQGDTEAFF

D gene: TRBD2
V gene: TRBV5-1
J gene: TRBJ2-3
clone size: .
CDR3 DNA: TGCGCCAGCAGCATCTCCTATAGCGGGGTGGTCACAGATACGCAGTATTTT
CDR3 protein: CASSISYSGVVTDTQYF

D gene: .
V gene: TRBV7-2
J gene: TRBJ1-1
clone size: .
CDR3 DNA: TGTGCCAGCAGCTTCCAGAGGGACACTGAAGCTTTCTTT
CDR3 protein: CASSFQRDTEAFF

D gene: .
V gene: TRBV7-2
J gene: TRBJ1-5
clone size: .
CDR3 DNA: TGTGCCAGCAGCTTAGGAGTGGATTCCAATCAGCCCCAGCATTTT
CDR3 protein: CASSLGVDSNQPQHF

D gene: .
V gene: TRBV2
J gene: TRBJ1-1
clone size: .
CDR3 DNA: TGTGCCAGCAGGCCCCGGGAGGGGATGGCTTTCTTT
CDR3 protein: CASRPREGMAFF

D gene: .
V gene: TRBV2
J gene: TRBJ2-5
clone size: .
CDR3 DNA: TGTGCCAGCAGGAATTACGACGGGGAGACCCAGTACTTC
CDR3 protein: CASRNYDGETQYF

D gene: .
V gene: TRBV3-1/TRBV3-2
J gene: TRBJ2-7
clone size: .
CDR3 DNA: TGTGCCAGCAGCCGAATGGGATCCGAGCAGTACTTC
CDR3 protein: CASSRMGSEQYF

D gene: .
V gene: TRBV6-5
J gene: TRBJ2-2
clone size: .
CDR3 DNA: TGTGCCAGCAGCCTCAGGTGGAGGTTCACCGGGGAGCTGTTTTTT
CDR3 protein: CASSLRWRFTGELFF

D gene: .
V gene: TRBV11-3
J gene: TRBJ2-1
clone size: .
CDR3 DNA: TGTGCCAGCAGCTTGACCCAGGGATCCTACAATGAGCAGTTCTTC
CDR3 protein: CASSLTQGSYNEQFF

D gene: .
V gene: TRBV6-5
J gene: TRBJ1-5
clone size: .
CDR3 DNA: TGTGCCAGCAGTTCGCAGGAGAGGGAGCCCCAGCATTTT
CDR3 protein: CASSSQEREPQHF

D gene: .
V gene: TRBV5-1
J gene: TRBJ2-3
clone size: once
CDR3 DNA: TGCGCCAGCAGCCCCCAGGGGCTGTCAACAGATACGCAGTATTTT
CDR3 protein: CASSPQGLSTDTQYF

D gene: TRBD2
V gene: TRBV13
J gene: TRBJ2-7
clone size: .
CDR3 DNA: TGTGCCAGCAGCCTACTGACTAGCCACTACGAGCAGTACTTC
CDR3 protein: CASSLLTSHYEQYF

D gene: .
V gene: TRBV9
J gene: TRBJ1-2
clone size: .
CDR3 DNA: TGTGCCAGCAGCGGCCCAGGCGGCTACACCTTC
CDR3 protein: CASSGPGGYTF

D gene: .
V gene: TRBV5-1
J gene: TRBJ1-5
clone size: .
CDR3 DNA: TGCGCCAGCAGCTTGTCGGGTGGAAATCAGCCCCAGCATTTT
CDR3 protein: CASSLSGGNQPQHF

D gene: .
V gene: TRBV2
J gene: TRBJ2-3
clone size: .
CDR3 DNA: TGTGCCAGCAGTGAAAGGGGGGCATTCACAGATACGCAGTATTTT
CDR3 protein: CASSERGAFTDTQYF

D gene: TRBD1
V gene: TRBV27
J gene: TRBJ1-1
clone size: .
CDR3 DNA: TGTGCCAGCAGGGCCCGGGACAGATTCACTGAAGCTTTCTTT
CDR3 protein: CASRARDRFTEAFF

D gene: .
V gene: TRBV4-2
J gene: TRBJ1-2
clone size: few
CDR3 DNA: TGTGCCAGCAGCCAAGATCGAGGCCGAGCTAACTATGGCTACACCTTC
CDR3 protein: CASSQDRGRANYGYTF

D gene: .
V gene: TRBV29-1
J gene: TRBJ1-1
clone size: .
CDR3 DNA: TGCAGCGTTGAAGATGCAGCAGGGAACACTGAAGCTTTCTTT
CDR3 protein: CSVEDAAGNTEAFF